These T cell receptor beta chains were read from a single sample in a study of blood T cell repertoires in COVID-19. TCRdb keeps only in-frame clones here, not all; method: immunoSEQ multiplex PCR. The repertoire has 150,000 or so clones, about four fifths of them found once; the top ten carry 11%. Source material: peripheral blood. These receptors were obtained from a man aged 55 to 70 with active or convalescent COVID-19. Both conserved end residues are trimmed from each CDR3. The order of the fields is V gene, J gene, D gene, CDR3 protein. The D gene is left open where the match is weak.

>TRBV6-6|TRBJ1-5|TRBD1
ASRVDGTGGNQPQH
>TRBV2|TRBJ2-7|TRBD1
ASRRTGDYEQY
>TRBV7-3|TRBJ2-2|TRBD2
ASSLNPGSGGAGELF
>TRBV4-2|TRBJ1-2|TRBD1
ASSPSTGSFYGYT
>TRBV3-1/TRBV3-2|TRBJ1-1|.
ASSQVRGITEAF
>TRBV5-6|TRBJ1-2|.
ASSLEVSGSGGYT
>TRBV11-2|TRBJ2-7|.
ASRLTGSSYEQY
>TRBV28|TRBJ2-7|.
ASSLGQKYEQY
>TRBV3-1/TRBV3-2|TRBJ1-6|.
ASSLGAESPLH
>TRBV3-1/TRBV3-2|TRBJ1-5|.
ASSQGGQPQH
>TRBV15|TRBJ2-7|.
ATSRESSGSYEQY
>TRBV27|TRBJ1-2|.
ASSSRGTFYGYT
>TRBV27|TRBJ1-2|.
ASSLTGSAGYT
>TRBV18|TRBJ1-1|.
ASSPLVSDTEAF
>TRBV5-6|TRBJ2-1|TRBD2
ASSLFQASGHDEQF
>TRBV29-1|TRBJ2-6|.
SVGEGGGANVLT
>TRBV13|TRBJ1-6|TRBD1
ASSSLGQGASPLH